The clone carrying this TCR beta chain has more than one count but fewer than ten. Its antigen remains unknown. Amplification yielded TCR beta CDR3 regions, with RNA transcripts as the source. TCR CDR3 regions were first amplified by RT-PCR with HTBI primers. MiXCR, run by TCRdb on the multiplex PCR reads, gives a single entry per CDR3 protein. The sample carries 90,000 to 120,000 distinct CDR3 sequences, 15% to 20% recorded once. This specimen belongs to a study of T cells in Graves' hyperthyroidism and ophthalmopathy. The study, taken as a whole, reports: Most thyroid clonotypes with frequency above 0.001 were detected in blood. Using 13 V-J features, a model discriminated ophthalmopathy from stable hyperthyroidism.

Using over 8.5 ml of fresh peripheral blood, PBMCs were prepared. The sequence was collected from a woman in her forties or fifties with Graves' hyperthyroidism. Sample: blood.

CDR3 protein: CASSIPGLNTGELFF. In DNA, the CDR3 is TGTGCCAGTAGTATTCCGGGGCTGAACACCGGGGAGCTGTTTTTT. This chain connects TRBV19 to TRBJ2-2; D tentatively fits TRBD1 or TRBD2 (5 bases each). Germline assignment: CDR1 LNHDA and CDR2 SQIVND (reference sequence). The length of the CDR3 is 15 residues. The V end lost 3 bases, the J end lost 1 base, and 9 bases lay between the germline ends.